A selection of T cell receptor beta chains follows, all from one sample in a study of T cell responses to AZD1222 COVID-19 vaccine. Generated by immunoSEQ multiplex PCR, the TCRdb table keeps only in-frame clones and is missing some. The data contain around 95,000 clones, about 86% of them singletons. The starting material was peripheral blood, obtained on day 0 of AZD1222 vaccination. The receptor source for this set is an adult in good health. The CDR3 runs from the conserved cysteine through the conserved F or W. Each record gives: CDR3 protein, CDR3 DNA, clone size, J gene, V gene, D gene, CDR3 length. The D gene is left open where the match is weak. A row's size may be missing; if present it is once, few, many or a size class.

CASSAGGLSNTEAFF	TGCGCCAGCAGCGCCGGTGGGCTGTCGAACACTGAAGCTTTCTTT	.	TRBJ1-1	TRBV5-1	.	15
CASSYSGGDGNTIYF	TGTGCCAGCAGTTACTCAGGGGGAGATGGAAACACCATATATTTT	.	TRBJ1-3	TRBV6-5	.	15
CASTLAGGTEAFF	TGTGCCAGCACCCTCGCTGGGGGCACTGAAGCTTTCTTT	.	TRBJ1-1	TRBV12-3/TRBV12-4	.	13
CASSNGAGGSYEQYF	TGCGCCAGCAGCAACGGGGCGGGTGGATCCTACGAGCAGTACTTC	.	TRBJ2-7	TRBV5-1	.	15
CASSFEGTNEQYF	TGCGCCAGCAGCTTTGAGGGGACCAACGAGCAGTACTTC	.	TRBJ2-7	TRBV5-1	.	13
CASSPLFNTEAFF	TGTGCCAGCAGTCCGCTTTTCAACACTGAAGCTTTCTTT	.	TRBJ1-1	TRBV5-8	.	13
CASTPRLAGGPYFTNEQFF	TGTGCCAGCACCCCCAGACTAGCGGGAGGGCCGTACTTCACCAATGAGCAGTTCTTC	.	TRBJ2-1	TRBV16	TRBD2	19
CASTPGAFGHMLAKNIQYF	TGTGCCAGCACCCCGGGGGCCTTCGGCCATATGCTAGCCAAAAACATTCAGTACTTC	once	TRBJ2-4	TRBV28	.	19
CASSISSTGFQFF	TGTGCCAGCAGCATTAGCAGTACCGGTTTCCAGTTCTTC	.	TRBJ2-1	TRBV7-9	.	13
CASSLGIGGEAFF	TGTGCCAGCAGCTTGGGGATTGGGGGCGAAGCTTTCTTT	.	TRBJ1-1	TRBV11-3	.	13
CASSYSVRNNQPQHF	TGTGCCAGCAGTTACTCGGTCAGAAACAATCAGCCCCAGCATTTT	.	TRBJ1-5	TRBV6-2/TRBV6-3	.	15
CASSGQRSTGELFF	TGTGCCAGCAGCGGTCAGCGGTCCACCGGGGAGCTGTTTTTT	.	TRBJ2-2	TRBV6-5	.	14
CASSPRVGDNEQFF	TGTGCCAGCAGCCCTCGGGTAGGGGACAATGAGCAGTTCTTC	.	TRBJ2-1	TRBV7-6	.	14
CASSGNGPPGEQFF	TGTGCCAGCTCGGGCAATGGGCCCCCAGGTGAGCAGTTCTTC	.	TRBJ2-1	TRBV18	.	14
CASSLGADYQETQYF	TGCGCCAGCAGCTTGGGGGCCGACTACCAAGAGACCCAGTACTTC	.	TRBJ2-5	TRBV5-1	.	15
CASSAPTGTMNTEAFF	TGTGCCAGCAGCGCACCGACAGGTACAATGAACACTGAAGCTTTCTTT	.	TRBJ1-1	TRBV7-9	.	16
CASSTGTDEKLFF	TGTGCCAGTAGTACCGGGACAGATGAAAAACTGTTTTTT	.	TRBJ1-4	TRBV19	TRBD1	13
CASSISGYEQYF	TGTGCCAGTAGTATTTCTGGGTACGAGCAGTACTTC	.	TRBJ2-7	TRBV19	.	12
CASRRQGSSSNTIYF	TGTGCCAGCAGGAGGCAGGGATCATCATCAAACACCATATATTTT	.	TRBJ1-3	TRBV7-9	.	15
CAWGRVGYGYTF	TGTGCCTGGGGCCGGGTCGGCTATGGCTACACCTTC	.	TRBJ1-2	TRBV30	.	12
CASSMGRGWQPQHF	TGTGCCAGTAGTATGGGGAGGGGATGGCAGCCCCAGCATTTT	.	TRBJ1-5	TRBV19	.	14
CASSPAGQRDQPQHF	TGTGCCAGCAGTCCCGCTGGACAAAGGGATCAGCCCCAGCATTTT	.	TRBJ1-5	TRBV6-5	.	15
CASSVGWDTEAFF	TGTGCCAGCAGCGTAGGATGGGACACTGAAGCTTTCTTT	few	TRBJ1-1	TRBV9	.	13
CASSYGQGQETQYF	TGTGCCAGTAGTTACGGACAGGGCCAAGAGACCCAGTACTTC	.	TRBJ2-5	TRBV19	TRBD1	14
CASSIKTGGNSAELFF	TGTGCCAGCAGCATTAAGACAGGGGGCAATTCAGCGGAGCTGTTTTTT	few	TRBJ2-2	TRBV5-4	TRBD1	16
CASSRFSGDTEAFF	TGTGCCAGCAGCCGCTTTAGCGGGGACACTGAAGCTTTCTTT	.	TRBJ1-1	TRBV5-4	.	14
CASSQEPGTGSYEQYF	TGCGCCAGCAGCCAAGAACCCGGGACAGGCTCCTACGAGCAGTACTTC	.	TRBJ2-7	TRBV4-1	TRBD1	16
CASSVEGRGNYGYTF	TGTGCCAGCAGCGTAGAGGGCAGGGGGAACTATGGCTACACCTTC	once	TRBJ1-2	TRBV9	TRBD1	15
CASSSGLRALNHEQYF	TGCGCCAGCAGCTCGGGGTTGAGAGCTTTGAACCACGAGCAGTACTTC	.	TRBJ2-7	TRBV5-1	.	16
CASSLEGGNYGYTF	TGTGCCAGCAGCTTGGAGGGCGGTAACTATGGCTACACCTTC	.	TRBJ1-2	TRBV5-6	.	14
CASSYWVGYGYTF	TGTGCCAGCAGTTACTGGGTGGGGTATGGCTACACCTTC	.	TRBJ1-2	TRBV6-5	.	13
CASSLSAGAYNEQFF	TGTGCCAGCAGCTTATCAGCGGGAGCCTACAATGAGCAGTTCTTC	once	TRBJ2-1	TRBV7-3	TRBD2	15
CASSLGVPGDTQYF	TGTGCCAGCAGCTTAGGGGTACCGGGCGATACGCAGTATTTT	.	TRBJ2-3	TRBV11-3	.	14
CASSGTGNQPQHF	TGTGCCAGCAGTGGGACGGGCAATCAGCCCCAGCATTTT	.	TRBJ1-5	TRBV2	.	13
CASSAQRTALNQPQHF	TGTGCCAGTAGCGCCCAAAGAACAGCGCTGAATCAGCCCCAGCATTTT	.	TRBJ1-5	TRBV19	.	16
CASSLAEVAGGLNEKLFF	TGTGCCAGCTCACTAGCAGAGGTCGCCGGGGGACTTAATGAAAAACTGTTTTTT	.	TRBJ1-4	TRBV18	.	18
CASSILTTTNEKLFF	TGTGCCAGTAGTATACTGACGACAACTAATGAAAAACTGTTTTTT	.	TRBJ1-4	TRBV19	.	15